This TCR beta chain was recovered during a study of beta chain features in type 1 diabetes. On the study more broadly: Over all samples combined, some 110 million sorted cells were examined. Study results and caveats: TCRB CDR3s were moderately but significantly shorter in Type 1 diabetes patients in all four CD4+ subsets. The VDJ junctions of type 1 diabetes patients carried fewer insertions and more deletions.

Germline assignment: CDR1 ENHRY and CDR2 SYGVKD. The CDR3 spans 17 residues. J was trimmed by 2 bases and V by 2 bases; bases with no gene match: 10. The authors reverse transcribed all of the isolated RNA, so sequencing captured expressed TCRB transcripts. Data came from immunoSEQ multiplex PCR; TCRdb stores just in-frame clones and leaves some out. The table shows about 260,000 clones, with around 21% occurring only once. This clone was found a few times. Its matching antigen is unknown. Sorting with CD45RO/CCR7/CD25/CD127/CD95/CD27 yielded naive, central memory, regulatory and stem-like memory CD4+ cells. The authors obtained over 98% purity in all sorted populations.

This TCR came from a woman between 40 and 50 years old with type 1 diabetes. This chain connects TRBV10-3 to TRBJ1-1; TRBD1 matches 8 bases. The material sequenced was naive CD4+ T cells from blood. CDR3 protein: CAISETLGTGVNTEAFF. CDR3 DNA sequence: TGTGCCATCAGTGAGACTTTAGGGACAGGAGTTAACACTGAAGCTTTCTTT.